These 14 T cell receptor beta chains came from one sample sequenced in a study of chemoradiotherapy in HPV16-positive cancers. Clones were sequenced by immunoSEQ multiplex PCR, and TCRdb holds only the in-frame ones, with some missing. The sample contains about 20,000 clones, about 90% of which appear only once. The sample here was blood, taken from a patient who underwent chemoradiotherapy. The origin of the receptors is a human donor with HPV-associated anogenital cancer.

The chain has TRBV5-5 and TRBJ2-7; 8 nucleotides match TRBD2. The V gene's germline CDR1 is SGHKS and CDR2 YYEKEE (reference sequence). The trim removed 2 bases at V and 6 bases at J, leaving 1 base unmatched. The CDR3 is 12 amino acids. CDR3 sequence (DNA): TGTGCCAGCAGCTTCAGCGGGGGCGAGCAGTACTTC. It translates to CASSFSGGEQYF.

The CDR3 bases are TGCGCCAGCAGCTTGCGGGCTAGCCTGCCCGACTCTGGGGCCAACGTCCTGACTTTC. This sequence encodes CASSLRASLPDSGANVLTF. This sequence joins TRBV5-1 and TRBJ2-6, with D possibly matching TRBD2 (5 bases). V lost 1 base and J lost 0, with 17 bases in between. The length of the CDR3 is 19 residues. Germline values: CDR1 SGHRS, CDR2 YFSETQ.

V usage is TRBV29-1 and J usage is TRBJ1-5; D is unresolved. V was shortened by 6 bases and J by 1 base, with 10 bases between the two germline ends. From germline, CDR1 is SQVTM and CDR2 ANQGSEA. CDR3 size: 13 residues. DNA of the CDR3: TGCAGCGTCCAACTCGACAGCAATCAGCCCCAGCATTTT. As protein: CSVQLDSNQPQHF.

The rearrangement uses TRBV9 and TRBJ1-4; 8 positions agree with TRBD1. The germline gives CDR1 SGDLS, CDR2 YYNGEE. After removal of 3 bases from V and 7 bases from J, the junction contained 5 bases not matched to a gene. This CDR3 has 14 amino acids. CDR3 nucleotide sequence: TGTGCCAGCAGCGACCGGACAGGGACTGAAAAACTGTTTTTT. Encoded protein: CASSDRTGTEKLFF.

The genes are TRBV18 and TRBJ2-5; TRBD2 matches 13 bases. This CDR3 has 21 amino acids. V trimming: 2 bases; J trimming: 1 base; junction bases outside the gene matches: 16. CDR1 and CDR2 (germline): KGHSH, LQKENI. The CDR3 coding sequence is TGTGCCAGCTCACCAGTTGCGAACCGACTAGCGGGGGGCGGAGGCCAAGAGACCCAGTACTTC. Amino acid sequence: CASSPVANRLAGGGGQETQYF.

This chain joins TRBV7-2 and TRBJ1-2; 7 bases match TRBD1. V trimming: 7 bases; J trimming: 2 bases; junction bases outside the gene matches: 7. The CDR3 sequence is 14 residues long. Germline-derived CDR1 and CDR2 are SGHTA and FQGNSA. DNA for the CDR3: TGTGCCAGCATCCAACCAGGGGGAAACTATGGCTACACCTTC. Its translation: CASIQPGGNYGYTF.

The CDR3 bases are TGTGCCAGCACCCACGACAGGGGTGTCTCAGATGAGCAGTTCTTC. Its translation is CASTHDRGVSDEQFF. This chain joins TRBV25-1 and TRBJ2-1; TRBD1 agrees at 8 bases. CDR3 length: 15 amino acids. The ends lost 7 bases at V and 8 bases at J; junction bases unmatched: 13. Germline V gene lookup returns CDR1 MGHDK and CDR2 SYGVNS.

This clone has just one count. The chain joins TRBV11-1 to TRBJ2-2; unclear D gene. Deletions cut 5 bases from V and 6 bases from J, with 13 bases between. Germline V gene data show CDR1 as SGHAT and CDR2 as FQDESV (reference sequence). The CDR3 sequence is 14 residues long. The CDR3 is CASSRAPTAGELFF. The DNA for the CDR3 is TGTGCCAGCAGCCGGGCCCCCACGGCCGGGGAGCTGTTTTTT.

V gene TRBV30 combines with J gene TRBJ1-2; TRBD1 is a possible D gene (5 bases). The V and J ends lost 0 bases and 2 bases respectively, with 13 bases between them. This CDR3 comprises 15 residues. Germline V CDR1 and CDR2: GTSNPN, SVGIG (reference sequence). This chain's CDR3 is CAWSVGRTRNYGYTF. CDR3 in DNA: TGTGCCTGGAGTGTAGGGAGGACACGAAACTATGGCTACACCTTC.

The rearrangement uses TRBV2 and TRBJ2-2, with unresolved D. From germline, CDR1 is SNHLY and CDR2 FYNNEI. Trimming took 7 bases from V and 2 from J, leaving 14 bases between them. This CDR3 comprises 15 residues. The CDR3 here is CASKGRPLNTGELFF. The CDR3 DNA follows: TGTGCCAGCAAGGGAAGGCCTCTAAACACCGGGGAGCTGTTTTTT.

The genes are TRBV7-2 and TRBJ2-7, with D unclear. This CDR3 has 13 residues. Germline lookup yields CDR1 SGHTA and CDR2 FQGNSA. V was shortened by 0 bases and J by 5 bases, with 8 bases between the two germline ends. Written as DNA, the CDR3 is TGTGCCAGCAGCTTAGCGGCAGTGAACGAGCAGTACGTC. Translating gives CASSLAAVNEQYV.

The gene calls are TRBV7-8 and TRBJ1-5, with TRBD1 as a possible D gene (5 bases). The CDR3 runs 14 residues. The V gene lost 2 bases and the J gene lost 4 bases, with 9 bases spanning the gap. Germline lookup yields CDR1 SGHVS and CDR2 FQNEAQ. CDR3 amino acids: CASSLYEGNQPQHF. CDR3 nucleotide sequence: TGTGCCAGCAGCTTATATGAGGGGAATCAGCCCCAGCATTTT.

The chain joins TRBV7-2 to TRBJ2-2; D perhaps matches TRBD2 (7 bases). This CDR3 spans 15 amino acids. Germline values: CDR1 SGHTA, CDR2 FQGNSA. The V and J ends lost 3 bases and 2 bases respectively, with 10 bases between them. CDR3 bases: TGTGCCAGCAGCTTCGGGGGGCGCAACACCGGGGAGCTGTTTTTT. Its translation is CASSFGGRNTGELFF.

CDR3 nucleotides: TGTGCCAGCAGCCTAGGGGTAGAGGGGACCGGGGAGCTGTTTTTT. Amino acids: CASSLGVEGTGELFF. The V gene is TRBV9, the J gene TRBJ2-2, with D perhaps assigned TRBD1 or TRBD2 (5 bases each). The germline gives CDR1 SGDLS, CDR2 YYNGEE. V lost 4 bases, J lost 5 bases, and 15 bases lay in between. This CDR3 spans 15 amino acids.